The present entry profiles one T cell receptor (beta chain) with its context. The antigen is not known. The sample belongs to a study of persistence of HIV-infected CD4 T cells. At the level of the study: Donors were ART-treated; their CMV- and Gag-responding CD4+ T cells were isolated.

Sequencing used immunoSEQ version 4 in survey mode. Only in-frame clones appear in the TCRdb table, and some are missing; sequencing was by immunoSEQ multiplex PCR. The table includes 30,000 to 45,000 clones, about 83% detected once. Overlapping HIV-1 Gag 15-mer peptides at approximately 0.96 ug per peptide per mL were used. CD40L-negative CD69-negative CD45RO-high memory CD4+ T cells were sorted as populations depleted of antigen-responding cells. Undetectable plasma HIV-1 RNA below 50 copies/mL lasted at least 4 years. An 18-hour stimulation of CD8-depleted PBMCs used anti-CD28/CD49d costimulation, CD40-blocking antibody and enfuvirtide. The CDR3 contains 15 residues. The germline V gene has CDR1 SGHVS and CDR2 FNYEAQ. With 4 bases removed from V and 6 bases from J, the gap between germline ends came to 16 bases.

J is TRBJ2-1 and V is TRBV7-6, with TRBD2 as a possible D gene (6 bases). The sample in question was cultured CD4+ T cells from PBMCs, obtained from a patient who received antiretroviral therapy. The receptor was isolated from an adult with HIV. The donor label of this sample is uncertain. In DNA form, the CDR3 reads TGTGCCAGCAGCTCATCCCCCACTAGCTCCAATGAGCAGTTCTTC. Its protein is CASSSSPTSSNEQFF.